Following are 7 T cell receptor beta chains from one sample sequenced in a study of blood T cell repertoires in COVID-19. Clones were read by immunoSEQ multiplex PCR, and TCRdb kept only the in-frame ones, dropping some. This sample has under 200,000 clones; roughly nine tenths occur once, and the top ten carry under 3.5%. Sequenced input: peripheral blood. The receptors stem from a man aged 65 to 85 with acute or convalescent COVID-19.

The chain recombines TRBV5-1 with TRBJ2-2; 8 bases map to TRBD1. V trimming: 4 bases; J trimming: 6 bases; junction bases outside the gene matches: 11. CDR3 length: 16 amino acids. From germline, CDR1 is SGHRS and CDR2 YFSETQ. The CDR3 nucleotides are TGCGCCAGCAGCCGCGGAGGACAGGGCGGGGCCGGGGAGCTGTTTTTT. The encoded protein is CASSRGGQGGAGELFF.

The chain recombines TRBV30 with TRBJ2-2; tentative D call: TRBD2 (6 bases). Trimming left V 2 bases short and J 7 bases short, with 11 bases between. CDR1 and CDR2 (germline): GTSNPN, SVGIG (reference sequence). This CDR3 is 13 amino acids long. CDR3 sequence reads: CAWSRTSFGELFF. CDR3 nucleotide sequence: TGTGCCTGGAGTCGAACTAGCTTCGGGGAGCTGTTTTTT.

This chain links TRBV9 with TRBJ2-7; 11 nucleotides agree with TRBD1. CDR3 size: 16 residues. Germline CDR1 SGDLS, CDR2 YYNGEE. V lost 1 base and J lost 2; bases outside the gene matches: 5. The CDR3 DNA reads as TGTGCCAGCAGCGTACCCCTGGACAGGGGGCCCTACGAGCAGTACTTC. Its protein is CASSVPLDRGPYEQYF.

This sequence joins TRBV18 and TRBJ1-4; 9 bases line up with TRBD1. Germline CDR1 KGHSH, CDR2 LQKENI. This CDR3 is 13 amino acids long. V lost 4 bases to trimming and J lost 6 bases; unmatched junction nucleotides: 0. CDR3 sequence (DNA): TGTGCCAGCTCACGGACAGGGGATGAAAAACTGTTTTTT. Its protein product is CASSRTGDEKLFF.

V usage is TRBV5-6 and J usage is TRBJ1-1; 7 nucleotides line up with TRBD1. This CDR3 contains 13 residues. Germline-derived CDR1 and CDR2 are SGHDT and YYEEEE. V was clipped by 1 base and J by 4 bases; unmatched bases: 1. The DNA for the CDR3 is TGTGCCAGCAGCTTGTCAGGGGGCACTGAAGCTTTCTTT. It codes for CASSLSGGTEAFF.

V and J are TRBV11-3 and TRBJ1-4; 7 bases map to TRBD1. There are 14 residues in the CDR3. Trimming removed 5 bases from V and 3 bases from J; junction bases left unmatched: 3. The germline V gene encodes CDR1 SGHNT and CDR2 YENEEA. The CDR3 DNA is TGTGCCAGCAGCCCCGGGACAGCTAATGAAAAACTGTTTTTT. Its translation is CASSPGTANEKLFF.

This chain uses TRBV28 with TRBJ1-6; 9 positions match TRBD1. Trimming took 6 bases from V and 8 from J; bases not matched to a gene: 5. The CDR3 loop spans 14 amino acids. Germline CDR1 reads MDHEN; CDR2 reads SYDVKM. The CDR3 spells CASSEGQGHSPLHF. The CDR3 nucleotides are TGTGCCAGCAGCGAGGGACAGGGACATTCACCCCTCCACTTT. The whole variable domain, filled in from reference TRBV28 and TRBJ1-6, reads DVKVTQSSRYLVKRTGEKVFLECVQDMDHENMFWYRQDPGLGLRLIYFSYDVKMKEKGDIPEGYSVSREKKERFSLILESASTNQTSMYLCASSEGQGHSPLHFGNGTRLTVT.